This T cell receptor (beta chain) emerged from a study of cytomegalovirus exposure and HLA in healthy donors. V trimming: 3 bases; J trimming: 4 bases; junction bases outside the gene matches: 1. The CDR3 contains 13 residues. Per germline, CDR1 SGHTS and CDR2 YDEGEE. Only in-frame clones appear in the TCRdb table, and some are missing; sequencing was by immunoSEQ multiplex PCR. There are fewer than 350,000 clones in the sample; 85% to 90% occur only once, and about 0.86% lies in the top ten. While the first cohort had hundreds of subjects, the donors belonged to the separate validation cohort of about 130 subjects.

The source material was PBMCs. This clonotype was sampled from a woman in her late teens or twenties in good health and CMV-seronegative. This chain joins TRBV5-8 and TRBJ1-2; 9 positions agree with TRBD1. Here the CDR3 DNA reads TGTGCCAGCAGCTCGACAGGGGGCTATGGCTACACCTTC. Translation: CASSSTGGYGYTF.